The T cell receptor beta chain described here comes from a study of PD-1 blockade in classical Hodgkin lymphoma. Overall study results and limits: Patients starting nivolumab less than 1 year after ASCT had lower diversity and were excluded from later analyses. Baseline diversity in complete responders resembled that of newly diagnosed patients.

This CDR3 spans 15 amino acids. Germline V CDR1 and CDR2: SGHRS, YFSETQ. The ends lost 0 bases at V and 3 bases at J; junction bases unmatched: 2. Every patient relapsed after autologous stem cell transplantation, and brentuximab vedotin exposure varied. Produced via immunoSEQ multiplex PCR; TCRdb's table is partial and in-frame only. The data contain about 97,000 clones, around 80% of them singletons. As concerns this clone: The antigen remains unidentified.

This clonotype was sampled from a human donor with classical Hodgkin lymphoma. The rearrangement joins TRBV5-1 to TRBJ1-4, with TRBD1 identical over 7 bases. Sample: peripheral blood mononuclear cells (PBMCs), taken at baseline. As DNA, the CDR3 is TGCGCCAGCAGCTTGGAAGGGGGCTCTAATGAAAAACTGTTTTTT. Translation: CASSLEGGSNEKLFF. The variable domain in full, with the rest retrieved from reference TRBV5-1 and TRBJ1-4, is KAGVTQTPRYLIKTRGQQVTLSCSPISGHRSVSWYQQTPGQGLQFLFEYFSETQRNKGNFPGRFSGRQFSNSRSEMNVSTLELGDSALYLCASSLEGGSNEKLFFGSGTQLSVL.